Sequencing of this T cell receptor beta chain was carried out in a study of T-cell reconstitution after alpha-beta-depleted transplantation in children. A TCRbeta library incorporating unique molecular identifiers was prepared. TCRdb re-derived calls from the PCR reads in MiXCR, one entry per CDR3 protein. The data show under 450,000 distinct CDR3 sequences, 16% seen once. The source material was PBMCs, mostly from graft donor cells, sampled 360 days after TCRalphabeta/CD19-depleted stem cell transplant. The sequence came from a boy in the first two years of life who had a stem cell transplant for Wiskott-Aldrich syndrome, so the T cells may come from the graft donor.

As DNA, the CDR3 is TGTGCCACCAGTGATTCCCCGGGACAGGGACCCTCTTATGGCTACACCTTC. Its translation: CATSDSPGQGPSYGYTF. The rearrangement joins TRBV24-1 to TRBJ1-2, with TRBD1 matching 9 bases. V lost 2 bases and J lost 5; bases outside the gene matches: 11. The CDR3 totals 17 residues. Germline loops: CDR1 KGHDR, CDR2 SFDVKD.